These T cell receptor beta chains were read from a single sample in a study of shared clonotypes between healthy human individuals. Generated by immunoSEQ multiplex PCR, the TCRdb table keeps only in-frame clones and is missing some. The sample carries about 1.1 million clones, 60% to 85% recorded once. The sample was memory CD4+ T cells from PBMCs. Every receptor here comes from a man younger than 35 in good health. Some clones in this sample may be carry-over from other donors' samples. CDR3s include the opening cysteine and the closing phenylalanine or tryptophan. The order of the fields is D gene, J gene, V gene, clone size, CDR3 DNA, CDR3 protein. A D gene is named only where the DNA matches it firmly. Part of the rows lack a size; the others show once, few, many or a class for expanded clones.

>TRBD2|TRBJ2-3|TRBV5-4|-
TGTGCCAGCAGTCCGGCGGTAGCGGGATCCACAGATACGCAGTATTTT
CASSPAVAGSTDTQYF
>-|TRBJ2-5|TRBV18|once
TGTGCCAGCTCACCATGGGGTGGAGGGGAGACCCAGTACTTC
CASSPWGGGETQYF
>-|TRBJ2-5|TRBV25-1|-
TGTGCCAGCAGTGATTGGCGGGCCCAAGAGACCCAGTACTTC
CASSDWRAQETQYF
>-|TRBJ1-1|TRBV6-6|-
TGTGCCAGCAGTTATGGTGAAGGGGCTGAAGCTTTCTTT
CASSYGEGAEAFF
>TRBD2|TRBJ2-7|TRBV28|-
TGTGCCAGCAGTATCCTAGCGGGAGGGCGCCACGAGCAGTACTTC
CASSILAGGRHEQYF
>-|TRBJ1-5|TRBV7-2|-
TGTGCCAGCAGCTCCCTCGGCCAACACAACCCGAGGGGTCAGCCCCAGCATTTT
CASSSLGQHNPRGQPQHF
>-|TRBJ1-3|TRBV30|few
TGTGCCTGGAGTTTGGGGACAACTGGAAACACCATATATTTT
CAWSLGTTGNTIYF
>TRBD1|TRBJ2-3|TRBV6-5|once
TGTGCCAGCAGTTACATAGGGACAGGCACAGATACGCAGTATTTT
CASSYIGTGTDTQYF
>-|TRBJ2-4|TRBV18|-
TGTGCCAGCTCACCGGGACGGGGCGAAAACATTCAGTACTTC
CASSPGRGENIQYF
>-|TRBJ1-1|TRBV18|few
TGTGCCAGCTCATCAGGGAACACTGAAGCTTTCTTT
CASSSGNTEAFF
>TRBD2|TRBJ2-7|TRBV30|-
TGTGCCTGGAGTGTGGGGGGGAGCTCCTACGAGCAGTACTTC
CAWSVGGSSYEQYF
>-|TRBJ2-7|TRBV5-4|-
TGTGCCAGCAGCTTTACCAGGGGCTACGAGCAGTACTTC
CASSFTRGYEQYF
>-|TRBJ1-3|TRBV6-5|once
TGTGCCAGCAGTCCCTTAGGGACTGGAAACACCATATATTTT
CASSPLGTGNTIYF
>TRBD2|TRBJ2-7|TRBV2|-
TGTGCCAGCAGTTCTAGCGGCGAGCAGTACTTC
CASSSSGEQYF
>-|TRBJ2-3|TRBV5-1|-
TGCGCCAGCAGCTTGGCCAACGTGGGGATCACAGATACGCAGTATTTT
CASSLANVGITDTQYF
>TRBD1|TRBJ1-2|TRBV19|-
TGTGCCAGTAGTGTGGGGACAGGAACTAACTATGGCTACACCTTC
CASSVGTGTNYGYTF
>-|TRBJ1-2|TRBV5-1|-
TGCGCCAGCAGCCCCCACGACGGTACCTATGGCTACACCTTC
CASSPHDGTYGYTF